This TCR beta chain originates from a study of blood T cell repertoires in COVID-19. Background on the study: The study drew acute and convalescent COVID-19 samples from the United States, Italy and Spain. In each case, the material was cDNA or gDNA derived from T cells, B-cell-depleted T cells, or PBMCs.

Methods used by the authors: Researchers report that nucleated cell counts were estimated from reference gene primer amplification. Repertoires were generated with immunoSEQ multiplex PCR, while TCRdb's copy carries only in-frame clones and drops some. D and trimming were read from the DNA, whereas the V and J calls and clone size are those reported in that table. The repertoire consists of approximately 92,000 clones, with just under 85% occurring once and the leading ten covering 3.4%. This clone has only a few counts. The germline V gene has CDR1 SGHAT and CDR2 FQNNGV. This CDR3 contains 14 residues. The V gene end was trimmed by 5 bases and the J gene end by 7 bases; junction bases not matched to a gene: 4.

Sequencing was performed on peripheral blood. This chain uses TRBV11-2 with TRBJ1-4; 10 bases map to TRBD1. The clonotype was recovered from a man over 45 with acute or convalescent COVID-19. CDR3 bases: TGTGCCAGCAGCCGGGACAGGGGTGGTGAAAAACTGTTTTTT. Encoded protein: CASSRDRGGEKLFF.